The next 25 T cell receptor beta chains were all read from a single sample in a study of vaccination effects on CD4 cells after COVID-19. Produced via immunoSEQ multiplex PCR; TCRdb's table is partial and in-frame only. The sample lists roughly 67,000 clones, over 70% occurring once. CD4+ T cells specific for antigen were expanded with viral peptide pools by the ViraFEST assay before sequencing. Following an approximately 10-day culture, CD4+ T cells were purified. Nucleocapsid antibody tests were negative, and the vaccine recipients had no prior SARS-CoV-2 infection. Their antigen targets remain unknown. The source was CD4+ T cells from PBMCs cultured with SARS-CoV-2 spike peptides, collected before COVID-19 vaccination. The receptors originated from a human donor who received a COVID-19 vaccine.

The rearrangement links TRBV2 to TRBJ2-3; TRBD2 agrees at 7 bases. The germline V gene encodes CDR1 SNHLY and CDR2 FYNNEI. CDR3 length: 13 residues. J lost 8 bases, V lost 4 bases, and 6 bases had no gene match. DNA of the CDR3: TGTGCCAGCAGTGGCGCACTAGCGAGTACGCAGTATTTT. Protein: CASSGALASTQYF.

In this sample, this clone turned up once. The chain links TRBV7-3 to TRBJ2-3, with 7 bases that match TRBD2. The CDR3 contains 15 residues. V was clipped by 2 bases and J by 6 bases; unmatched bases: 8. Germline lookup yields CDR1 SGHTA and CDR2 FQGTGA. In nucleotides, the CDR3 is TGTGCCAGCAGCTTATCGGGGGGACGAGATGATACGCAGTATTTT. Its translation: CASSLSGGRDDTQYF.

The gene calls are TRBV11-2 and TRBJ1-2; 9 bases fit TRBD1. Per the germline V gene, CDR1 is SGHAT and CDR2 is FQNNGV. V shed 1 base, J shed 0 bases, and the junction held 9 bases outside the gene matches. This CDR3 spans 18 amino acids. The CDR3: CASSLAGQGRIANYGYTF. CDR3 sequence (DNA): TGTGCCAGCAGCTTAGCCGGACAGGGGCGGATAGCTAACTATGGCTACACCTTC.

This clone showed up just a few times. The gene calls are TRBV5-8 and TRBJ1-5; no firm D call. Germline V gene data show CDR1 as SGHTS and CDR2 as YDEGEE. V was shortened by 4 bases and J by 5 bases, with 10 bases between the two germline ends. There are 13 residues in the CDR3. The CDR3: CASSLDIDQPQHF. Written as DNA, the CDR3 is TGTGCCAGCAGCCTTGACATTGATCAGCCCCAGCATTTT.

J is TRBJ1-3 and V is TRBV3-1 (or the pseudogene TRBV3-2), with D uncertain. V shed 1 base and J shed 0 bases, with 4 bases lying between them. There are 14 residues in the CDR3. The germline CDR1 and CDR2 sequences are LGHDT and YNNKEL (reference sequence). The CDR3 nucleotides read TGTGCCAGCAGCCAAGCCAGCTCTGGAAACACCATATATTTT. Protein sequence: CASSQASSGNTIYF.

The V gene is TRBV21-1, the J gene TRBJ1-5. TRBV21-1 is a known pseudogene. The CDR3 runs 15 residues. CDR3 sequence: CASSKAGGARQPQHF. In DNA, the CDR3 is TGTGCCAGCAGCAAAGCCGGCGGGGCGCGTCAGCCCCAGCATTTT.

V and J are TRBV5-5 and TRBJ1-5, with 9 bases aligning to TRBD1. This CDR3 has 15 amino acids. The trim removed 3 bases at V and 6 bases at J, leaving 7 bases unmatched. CDR1 and CDR2 (germline): SGHKS, YYEKEE (reference sequence). CDR3 nucleotides: TGTGCCAGCAGCTGGGGGACAGGGAATAGTCAGCCCCAGCATTTT. It is translated as CASSWGTGNSQPQHF.

The J gene is TRBJ2-3, the V gene TRBV6-4; 14 positions match TRBD2. CDR1 MRHNA and CDR2 SNTAGT come from the germline V gene. The CDR3 extends over 15 amino acids. Trimming took 6 bases from V and 6 from J; bases not matched to a gene: 5. The CDR3 bases are TGTGCCAGCAGGCGGACTAGCGGGGGGATGGATACGCAGTATTTT. Its protein is CASRRTSGGMDTQYF.

The chain's CDR3 is CASSPGDETQYF. The CDR3 coding sequence is TGTGCCAGCTCACCAGGGGACGAGACCCAGTACTTC. The chain links TRBV18 to TRBJ2-5, with D possibly being TRBD1 or TRBD2 (5 bases each). This CDR3 region has 12 residues. The germline V gene encodes CDR1 KGHSH and CDR2 LQKENI. Trimming pared 2 bases from V and 5 bases from J, leaving 6 bases between.

Only a few counts were recorded for this clone. V usage is TRBV4-1 and J usage is TRBJ1-1; D is uncertain. CDR1 is MGHRA and CDR2 is YSYEKL in the germline V gene. There are 15 residues in the CDR3. V dropped 3 bases and J dropped 0 bases, with 11 bases sitting between them. CDR3 protein: CASSQILNMNTEAFF. CDR3 DNA sequence: TGCGCCAGCAGCCAGATCCTCAACATGAACACTGAAGCTTTCTTT.

In its sample, this clone was seen once. This chain joins TRBV5-1 and TRBJ2-4; D is ambiguous. The CDR3 totals 15 residues. Trimming pared 0 bases from V and 0 bases from J, leaving 7 bases between. Germline V gene lookup returns CDR1 SGHRS and CDR2 YFSETQ. In nucleotides, the CDR3 is TGCGCCAGCAGCTTGGAAGACCGAGCCAAAAACATTCAGTACTTC. Its translation is CASSLEDRAKNIQYF.

In its sample, this clone was seen a few times. This sequence joins TRBV7-3 and TRBJ2-1; D unclear. The CDR3 length is 15 residues. CDR1 and CDR2 from the germline V gene are SGHTA and FQGTGA. Trimming cost V 6 bases and J 0 bases, with 12 bases left between them. The CDR3 nucleotides read TGTGCCAGCAGTCCCGCGGCGGCCTCCTACAATGAGCAGTTCTTC. Protein product: CASSPAAASYNEQFF. Using reference TRBV7-3 and TRBJ2-1 for the parts outside the CDR3, the full variable domain is GAGVSQTPSNKVTEKGKYVELRCDPISGHTALYWYRQSLGQGPEFLIYFQGTGAADDSGLPNDRFFAVRPEGSVSTLKIQRTERGDSAVYLCASSPAAASYNEQFFGPGTRLTVL.

The rearrangement links TRBV6-5 to TRBJ2-5, with TRBD1 identical over 7 bases. This CDR3 is built from 12 residues. With V trimmed by 8 bases and J by 3 bases, 3 bases remained unmatched. Germline V gives CDR1 MNHEY, CDR2 SVGAGI. CDR3 DNA sequence: TGTGCCAGCCGGACAGGAAAAGAGACCCAGTACTTC. Translated, it gives CASRTGKETQYF.

This chain joins TRBV5-4 and TRBJ1-6; the D gene is possibly TRBD1 (5 bases). The CDR3 runs 14 residues. The V end lost 4 bases, the J end lost 8 bases, and 13 bases lay between the germline ends. CDR1 and CDR2 from the germline V gene are SGHNT and YYREEE (reference sequence). In DNA form, the CDR3 reads TGTGCCAGCAGCCCCGGGGGGGGTGATTCACCCCTCCACTTT. Translation gives CASSPGGGDSPLHF.

This clone has only a few counts. The chain links TRBV7-2 to TRBJ2-5; TRBD2 aligns across 9 bases. Germline CDR1 and CDR2: SGHTA and FQGNSA. This CDR3 spans 14 amino acids. Losses at the gene ends were 4 bases for V and 5 bases for J; bases not matched to a gene: 5. This chain's CDR3 is CASSSTSGSETQYF. The CDR3 DNA reads as TGTGCCAGCAGCTCTACTAGCGGGTCCGAGACCCAGTACTTC.

J is TRBJ1-3 and V is TRBV5-5, with unresolved D. Germline lookup yields CDR1 SGHKS and CDR2 YYEKEE (reference sequence). The CDR3 runs to 13 residues. V shed 4 bases and J shed 0 bases, with 5 bases lying between them. The CDR3 here is CASSGISGNTIYF. CDR3 sequence (DNA): TGTGCCAGCAGCGGGATCTCTGGAAACACCATATATTTT.

In its sample, this clone was seen a few times. In DNA, the CDR3 is TGTGCCAGCAGCTCTCTCCCAGGGGATCGCACTGAAGCTTTCTTT. It translates to CASSSLPGDRTEAFF. The chain uses TRBV9 and TRBJ1-1; D perhaps matches TRBD1 (6 bases). The CDR3 contains 15 residues. Looked up from germline, CDR1 is SGDLS and CDR2 is YYNGEE. Trimming shortened V by 4 bases and J by 4 bases, and 17 bases separated the two germline ends.

J is TRBJ2-2 and V is TRBV6-5; D unresolved. The CDR3 consists of 12 residues. Between the trimmed V and J ends, which lost 4 bases and 6 bases, there was a span of 6 bases. Germline assignment: CDR1 MNHEY and CDR2 SVGAGI. The CDR3 loop reads CASSWGPGELFF. In DNA, the CDR3 is TGTGCCAGCAGTTGGGGTCCCGGGGAGCTGTTTTTT.

The rearrangement links TRBV6-2 or TRBV6-3 to TRBJ2-1, with 7 bases lining up with TRBD2. This CDR3 comprises 15 residues. Germline V gene lookup returns CDR1 MNHEY and CDR2 SVGEGT. V shed 2 bases, J shed 0 bases, and the junction held 1 base outside the gene matches. CDR3 region: CASSYRGSSYNEQFF. CDR3 nucleotide sequence: TGTGCCAGCAGTTACCGCGGGAGCTCCTACAATGAGCAGTTCTTC.

The chain carries TRBV2 and TRBJ2-2; a weak D match, TRBD1 (6 bases). Germline assignment: CDR1 SNHLY and CDR2 FYNNEI. V lost 11 bases, J lost 2 bases, and 15 bases lay in between. This CDR3 contains 14 residues. The CDR3 bases are TGTGCCGGAGACCGGGACACTAACACCGGGGAGCTGTTTTTT. Amino acid sequence: CAGDRDTNTGELFF.

V gene TRBV5-1 combines with J gene TRBJ2-5, with D possibly being TRBD1 (6 bases). Germline CDR1 and CDR2: SGHRS and YFSETQ. CDR3 length equals 13 residues. Trimming left V 5 bases short and J 4 bases short, with 12 bases between. The CDR3 nucleotides read TGCGCCAGCAGTAAAGGCAGGGGAGAGACCCAGTACTTC. Amino acid sequence: CASSKGRGETQYF.

The chain couples TRBV5-5 to TRBJ2-3, with 10 bases aligning to TRBD1. V lost 4 bases and J lost 3; bases outside the gene matches: 2. Germline lookup yields CDR1 SGHKS and CDR2 YYEKEE (reference sequence). The CDR3 spans 14 residues. The CDR3 nucleotides read TGTGCCAGCAGCCCGGGACAGGGGACAGATACGCAGTATTTT. Its protein product is CASSPGQGTDTQYF.

The V gene is TRBV5-1, the J gene TRBJ2-5, with 10 bases aligning to TRBD2. J was trimmed by 4 bases and V by 1 base; bases with no gene match: 4. Germline assignment: CDR1 SGHRS and CDR2 YFSETQ. This CDR3 is 15 amino acids long. The CDR3 here is CASSLRAGGPETQYF. In DNA, the CDR3 is TGCGCCAGCAGCTTGCGAGCGGGGGGGCCAGAGACCCAGTACTTC.

V is TRBV5-6 and J is TRBJ2-7; D remains unclear. The ends were cut back, 2 bases at V and 1 base at J, with 4 bases in the middle. Germline loops: CDR1 SGHDT, CDR2 YYEEEE. This CDR3 has 12 residues. The chain's CDR3 is CASSFVSYEQYV. CDR3 nucleotides: TGTGCCAGCAGCTTCGTATCCTACGAGCAGTACGTC.

This chain uses TRBV28 with TRBJ1-5; unclear D gene. The CDR3 is made up of 12 amino acids. V lost 5 bases to trimming and J lost 9 bases, with 11 bases between them. Germline V gene lookup returns CDR1 MDHEN and CDR2 SYDVKM. CDR3 protein: CASSPRGRPQHF. CDR3 DNA sequence: TGTGCCAGCAGTCCCCGGGGTCGGCCCCAGCATTTT.